Listed below are T cell receptor beta chains from one sample, sequenced in a study of T cells after posttransplantation cyclophosphamide. The table came from immunoSEQ multiplex PCR; TCRdb's copy has only in-frame clones and leaves some out. The table lists about 41,000 clones, no singletons, with 5.5% to 6% in the top ten. Material: PBMCs. The receptors derive from a man aged 30 to 45 in good health and a related stem cell transplant donor. Each CDR3 is given with its conserved first and last residue. Fields, in order: D gene, J gene, V gene, clone size, CDR3 protein, CDR3 DNA. D genes are given only for firm matches. Rows give clone size only sometimes, using once, few, many, or a class for an expanded clone.

. | TRBJ2-2 | TRBV4-2 | . | CASSQSTGFAFGTGELFF | TGTGCCAGCAGCCAAAGTACAGGGTTCGCTTTTGGAACCGGGGAGCTGTTTTTT
. | TRBJ1-5 | TRBV15 | many | CATSRDRVSQPQHF | TGTGCCACCAGCAGAGATCGGGTTAGTCAGCCCCAGCATTTT
TRBD1 | TRBJ1-2 | TRBV5-1 | few | CASSARDRLNYGYTF | TGCGCCAGCAGCGCCCGGGACAGACTAAACTATGGCTACACCTTC
. | TRBJ2-1 | TRBV9 | few | CASSVGRGAYNEQFF | TGTGCCAGCAGCGTAGGCAGGGGGGCCTACAATGAGCAGTTCTTC
TRBD1 | TRBJ1-6 | TRBV19 | many | CASTPTGKGSPLHF | TGTGCCAGTACCCCGACAGGGAAAGGCTCACCCCTCCACTTT
TRBD2 | TRBJ2-5 | TRBV28 | few | CASSSALAGAKQETQYF | TGTGCCAGCAGTTCGGCACTAGCGGGGGCCAAACAAGAGACCCAGTACTTC
. | TRBJ1-4 | TRBV2 | many | CASSPNSLTNEKLFF | TGTGCCAGCAGCCCCAACAGCTTAACTAATGAAAAACTGTTTTTT
. | TRBJ1-1 | TRBV6-6 | many | CASSLVHGRTEAFF | TGTGCCAGCAGTTTGGTACACGGCAGGACTGAAGCTTTCTTT
TRBD1 | TRBJ1-2 | TRBV5-1 | few | CASSQGQGRRGYTF | TGCGCCAGCAGCCAAGGACAGGGCCGGCGAGGCTACACCTTC
TRBD1 | TRBJ1-5 | TRBV6-1 | many | CASSELGLTGFGNQPQHF | TGTGCCAGCAGTGAATTAGGGTTGACAGGGTTTGGCAATCAGCCCCAGCATTTT
TRBD1 | TRBJ2-7 | TRBV5-4 | many | CASSLIGQGAFGEQYF | TGTGCCAGCAGCTTGATAGGCCAGGGGGCGTTCGGCGAGCAGTACTTC
TRBD1 | TRBJ2-1 | TRBV7-7 | many | CASSRTGAGEQFF | TGTGCTAGCAGCCGGACAGGGGCGGGTGAGCAGTTCTTC
. | TRBJ2-2 | TRBV7-2 | few | CASSLGGGADTGELFF | TGTGCCAGCAGCTTAGGAGGCGGGGCCGACACCGGGGAGCTGTTTTTT
. | TRBJ2-1 | TRBV25-1 | . | CASREGQSYNEQFF | TGTGCCAGCAGGGAAGGACAGTCATACAATGAGCAGTTCTTC
. | TRBJ2-7 | TRBV5-1 | many | CASSLKGREYEQYF | TGCGCCAGCAGCTTGAAGGGCAGGGAATACGAGCAGTACTTC
TRBD1 | TRBJ2-1 | TRBV6-2/TRBV6-3 | many | CASSYVRGPRYNEQFF | TGTGCCAGCAGTTACGTAAGGGGGCCGAGGTACAATGAGCAGTTCTTC
TRBD1 | TRBJ2-7 | TRBV7-3 | many | CASSLTGDRAYEQYF | TGTGCCAGCAGCCTGACCGGGGACAGAGCCTACGAGCAGTACTTC
. | TRBJ1-3 | TRBV12-3/TRBV12-4 | many | CASSLVRLHTIYF | TGTGCCAGCAGTTTAGTCAGGCTTCACACCATATATTTT
TRBD1 | TRBJ1-3 | TRBV5-1 | many | CASSPTGAGNTIYF | TGCGCCAGCAGCCCGACAGGGGCTGGAAACACCATATATTTT
TRBD2 | TRBJ2-1 | TRBV7-6 | many | CASSRGGSSYNEQFF | TGTGCCAGCAGCCGCGGGGGGTCCTCTTACAATGAGCAGTTCTTC
. | TRBJ1-1 | TRBV5-6 | many | CASSISGGVGGRRAFF | TGTGCCAGCAGCATCTCGGGGGGTGTTGGGGGCCGTCGAGCTTTCTTT
TRBD2 | TRBJ2-1 | TRBV6-5 | many | CASSSLTSGGHNEQFF | TGTGCCAGCAGTTCCCTGACTAGCGGGGGGCACAATGAGCAGTTCTTC
TRBD1 | TRBJ1-4 | TRBV5-1 | many | CASSRSQGQGEEKLFF | TGCGCCAGCAGCCGGTCGCAGGGACAGGGGGAGGAAAAACTGTTTTTT
. | TRBJ2-7 | TRBV11-3 | many | CASSLLAGALSYEQYF | TGTGCCAGCAGCTTACTGGCAGGGGCCCTTTCCTACGAGCAGTACTTC
. | TRBJ1-1 | TRBV6-5 | many | CASSIQGGEAFF | TGTGCCAGCAGTATACAGGGAGGTGAAGCTTTCTTT
. | TRBJ2-5 | TRBV5-1 | many | CASSFGGQETQYF | TGCGCCAGCAGCTTTGGCGGACAAGAGACCCAGTACTTC
TRBD2 | TRBJ2-1 | TRBV15 | many | CATSRDRLADPNEQFF | TGTGCCACCAGCAGAGATCGGCTAGCGGACCCCAATGAGCAGTTCTTC
. | TRBJ2-4 | TRBV7-9 | many | CASSTSYRGGKKNIQYF | TGTGCCAGCAGCACATCCTACAGGGGAGGGAAGAAAAACATTCAGTACTTC
TRBD2 | TRBJ2-1 | TRBV11-2 | many | CASSPLGRGENEQFF | TGTGCCAGCAGTCCCCTGGGGCGGGGGGAAAATGAGCAGTTCTTC
. | TRBJ2-1 | TRBV12-3/TRBV12-4 | many | CASSLQVLLGQFF | TGTGCCAGCAGTTTACAGGTACTTCTCGGGCAGTTCTTC
TRBD1 | TRBJ1-4 | TRBV2 | many | CASSGGQGATNEKLFF | TGTGCCAGCAGTGGGGGACAGGGGGCAACTAATGAAAAACTGTTTTTT